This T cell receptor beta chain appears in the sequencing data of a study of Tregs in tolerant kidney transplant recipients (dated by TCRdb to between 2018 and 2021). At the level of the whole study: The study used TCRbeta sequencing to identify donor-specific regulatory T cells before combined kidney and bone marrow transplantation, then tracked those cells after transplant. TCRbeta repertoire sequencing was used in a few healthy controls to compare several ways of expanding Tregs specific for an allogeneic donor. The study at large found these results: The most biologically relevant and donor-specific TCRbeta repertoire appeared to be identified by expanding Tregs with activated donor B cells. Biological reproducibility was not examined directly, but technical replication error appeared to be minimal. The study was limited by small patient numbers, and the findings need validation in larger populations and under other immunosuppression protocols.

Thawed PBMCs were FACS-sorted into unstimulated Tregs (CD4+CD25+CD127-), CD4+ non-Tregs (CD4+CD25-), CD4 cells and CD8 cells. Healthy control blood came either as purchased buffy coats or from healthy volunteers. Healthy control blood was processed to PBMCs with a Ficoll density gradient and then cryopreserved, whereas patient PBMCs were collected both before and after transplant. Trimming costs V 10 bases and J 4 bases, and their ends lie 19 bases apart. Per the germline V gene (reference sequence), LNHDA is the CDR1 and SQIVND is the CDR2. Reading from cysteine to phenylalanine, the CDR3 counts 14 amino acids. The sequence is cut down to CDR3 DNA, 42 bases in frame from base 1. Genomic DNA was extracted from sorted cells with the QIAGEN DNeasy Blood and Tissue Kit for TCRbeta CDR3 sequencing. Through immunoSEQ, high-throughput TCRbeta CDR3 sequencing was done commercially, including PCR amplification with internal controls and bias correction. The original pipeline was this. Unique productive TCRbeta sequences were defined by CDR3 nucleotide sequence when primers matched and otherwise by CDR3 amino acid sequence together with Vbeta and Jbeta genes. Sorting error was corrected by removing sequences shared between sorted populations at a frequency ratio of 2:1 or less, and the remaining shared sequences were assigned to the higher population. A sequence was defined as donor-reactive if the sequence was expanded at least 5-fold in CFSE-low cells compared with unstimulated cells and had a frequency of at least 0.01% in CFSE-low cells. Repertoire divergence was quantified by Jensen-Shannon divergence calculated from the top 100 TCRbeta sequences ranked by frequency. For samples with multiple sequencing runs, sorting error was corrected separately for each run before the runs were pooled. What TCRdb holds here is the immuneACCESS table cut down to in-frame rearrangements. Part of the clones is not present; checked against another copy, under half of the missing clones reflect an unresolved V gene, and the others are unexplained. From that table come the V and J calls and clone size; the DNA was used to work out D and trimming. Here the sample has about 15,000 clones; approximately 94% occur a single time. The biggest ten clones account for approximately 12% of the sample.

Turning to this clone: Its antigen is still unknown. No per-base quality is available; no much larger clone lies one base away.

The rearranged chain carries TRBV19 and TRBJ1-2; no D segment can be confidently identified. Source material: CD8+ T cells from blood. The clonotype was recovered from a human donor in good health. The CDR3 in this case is CATSEDDGPYGYTF. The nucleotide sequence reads TGTGCCACCTCAGAGGATGACGGCCCCTATGGCTACACCTTC. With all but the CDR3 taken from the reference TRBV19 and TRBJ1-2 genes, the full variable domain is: DGGITQSPKYLFRKEGQNVTLSCEQNLNHDAMYWYRQDPGQGLRLIYYSQIVNDFQKGDIAEGYSVSREKKESFPLTVTSAQKNPTAFYLCATSEDDGPYGYTFGSGTRLTVV.